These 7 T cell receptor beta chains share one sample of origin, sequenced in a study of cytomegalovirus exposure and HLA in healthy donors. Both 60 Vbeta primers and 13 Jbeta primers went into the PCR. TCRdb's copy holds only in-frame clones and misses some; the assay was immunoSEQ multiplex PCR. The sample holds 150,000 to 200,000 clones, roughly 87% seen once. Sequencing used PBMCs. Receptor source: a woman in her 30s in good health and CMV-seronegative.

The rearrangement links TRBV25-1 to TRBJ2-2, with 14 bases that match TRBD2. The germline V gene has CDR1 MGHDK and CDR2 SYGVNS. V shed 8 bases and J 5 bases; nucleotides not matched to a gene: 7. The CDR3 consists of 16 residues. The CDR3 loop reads CASRLAGGPRTGELFF. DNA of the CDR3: TGTGCCAGCCGACTAGCGGGGGGGCCGAGGACCGGGGAGCTGTTTTTT.

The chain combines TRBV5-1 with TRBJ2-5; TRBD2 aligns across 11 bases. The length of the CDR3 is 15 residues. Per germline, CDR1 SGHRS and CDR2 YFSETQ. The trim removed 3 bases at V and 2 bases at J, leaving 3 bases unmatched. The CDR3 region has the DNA TGCGCCAGCAGCTCGGGACTAGCGGAACAAGAGACCCAGTACTTC. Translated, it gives CASSSGLAEQETQYF.

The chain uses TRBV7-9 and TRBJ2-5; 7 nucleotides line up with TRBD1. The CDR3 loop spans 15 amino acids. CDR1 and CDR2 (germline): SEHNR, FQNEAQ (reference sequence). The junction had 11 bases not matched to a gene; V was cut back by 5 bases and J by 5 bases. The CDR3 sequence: CASSPWTGDGETQYF. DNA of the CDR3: TGTGCCAGCAGCCCCTGGACAGGAGATGGGGAGACCCAGTACTTC.

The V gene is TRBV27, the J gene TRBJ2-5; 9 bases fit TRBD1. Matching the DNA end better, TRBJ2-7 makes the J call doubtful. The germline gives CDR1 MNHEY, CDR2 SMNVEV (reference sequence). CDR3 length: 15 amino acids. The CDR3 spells CASSSPGQGKHEQYF. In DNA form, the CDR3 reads TGTGCCAGCAGTTCACCGGGACAGGGTAAACACGAGCAGTACTTC.

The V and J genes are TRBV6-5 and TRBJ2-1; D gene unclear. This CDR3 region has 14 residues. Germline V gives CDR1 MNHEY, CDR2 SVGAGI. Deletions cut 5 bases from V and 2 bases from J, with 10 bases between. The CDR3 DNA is TGTGCCAGCAGTCGACAATATCCCTACAATGAGCAGTTCTTC. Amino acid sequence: CASSRQYPYNEQFF.

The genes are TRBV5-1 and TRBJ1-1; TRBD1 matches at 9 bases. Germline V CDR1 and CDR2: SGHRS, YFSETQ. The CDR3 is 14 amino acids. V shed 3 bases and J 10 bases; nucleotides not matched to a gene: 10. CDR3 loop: CASSSGGQTGGAFF. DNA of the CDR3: TGCGCCAGCAGCTCCGGGGGCCAGACAGGGGGAGCTTTCTTT.

The CDR3 coding sequence is TGTGCCAGCAGTCCAATAGCGGGAGAAGTAGAGACCCAGTACTTC. Translating gives CASSPIAGEVETQYF. The rearrangement joins TRBV28 to TRBJ2-5; 9 bases agree with TRBD2. Trimming removed 5 bases from V and 4 bases from J; junction bases left unmatched: 8. Germline values: CDR1 MDHEN, CDR2 SYDVKM. There are 15 residues in the CDR3.